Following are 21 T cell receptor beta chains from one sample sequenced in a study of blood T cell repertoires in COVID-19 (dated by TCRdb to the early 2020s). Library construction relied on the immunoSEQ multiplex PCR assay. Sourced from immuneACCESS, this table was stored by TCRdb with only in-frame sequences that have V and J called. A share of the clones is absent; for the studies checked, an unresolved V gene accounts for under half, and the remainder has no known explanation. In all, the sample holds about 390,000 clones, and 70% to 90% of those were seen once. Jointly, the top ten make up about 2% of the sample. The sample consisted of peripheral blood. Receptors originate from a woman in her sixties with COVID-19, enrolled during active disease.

The CDR3 region is CASSLSGGGRAYEQYF. In DNA form, the CDR3 reads TGTGCCAGCAGTCTCTCCGGCGGGGGTAGGGCCTACGAGCAGTACTTC. The chain employs TRBV28 and TRBJ2-7, with TRBD2 identical over 7 bases. The J segment lost 2 bases and the V segment lost 5 bases, leaving 12 bases of the junction unmatched. The CDR3 runs to 16 residues. CDR1 and CDR2 from the germline V gene are MDHEN and SYDVKM.

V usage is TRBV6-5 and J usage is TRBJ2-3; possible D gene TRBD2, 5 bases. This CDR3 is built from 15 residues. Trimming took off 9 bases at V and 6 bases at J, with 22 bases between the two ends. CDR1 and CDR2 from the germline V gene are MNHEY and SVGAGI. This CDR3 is CASTKLPGILDTQYF. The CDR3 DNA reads TGTGCCAGTACCAAGCTACCGGGGATCCTCGATACGCAGTATTTT.

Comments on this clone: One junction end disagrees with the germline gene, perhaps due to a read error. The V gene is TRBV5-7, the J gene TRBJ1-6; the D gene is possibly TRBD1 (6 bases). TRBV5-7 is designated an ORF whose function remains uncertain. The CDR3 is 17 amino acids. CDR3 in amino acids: CASSLGRGGECNSPLHF. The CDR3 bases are TGTGCCAGCAGTTTGGGGCGGGGGGGCGAGTGTAATTCACCCCTCCACTTT.

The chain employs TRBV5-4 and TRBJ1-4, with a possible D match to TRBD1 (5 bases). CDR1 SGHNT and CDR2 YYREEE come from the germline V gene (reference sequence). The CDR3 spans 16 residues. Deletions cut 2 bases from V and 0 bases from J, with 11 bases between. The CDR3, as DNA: TGTGCCAGCAGCTTACGAACAGGTGCAACTAATGAAAAACTGTTTTTT. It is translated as CASSLRTGATNEKLFF. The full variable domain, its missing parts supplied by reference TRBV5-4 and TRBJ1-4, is ETGVTQSPTHLIKTRGQQVTLRCSSQSGHNTVSWYQQALGQGPQFIFQYYREEENGRGNFPPRFSGLQFPNYSSELNVNALELDDSALYLCASSLRTGATNEKLFFGSGTQLSVL.

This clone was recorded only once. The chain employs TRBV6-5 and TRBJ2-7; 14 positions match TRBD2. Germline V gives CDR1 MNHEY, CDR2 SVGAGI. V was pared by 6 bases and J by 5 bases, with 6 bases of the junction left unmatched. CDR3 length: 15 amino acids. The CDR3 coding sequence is TGTGCCAGCAGCCGGACTAGCGGGGGGAAAAACGAGCAGTACTTC. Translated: CASSRTSGGKNEQYF.

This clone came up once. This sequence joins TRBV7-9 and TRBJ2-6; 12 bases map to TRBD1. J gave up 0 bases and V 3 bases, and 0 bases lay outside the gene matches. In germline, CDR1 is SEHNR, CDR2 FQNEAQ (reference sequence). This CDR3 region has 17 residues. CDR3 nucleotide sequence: TGTGCCAGCAGCTTGGGACAGGGGGCCTCTGGGGCCAACGTCCTGACTTTC. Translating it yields CASSLGQGASGANVLTF.

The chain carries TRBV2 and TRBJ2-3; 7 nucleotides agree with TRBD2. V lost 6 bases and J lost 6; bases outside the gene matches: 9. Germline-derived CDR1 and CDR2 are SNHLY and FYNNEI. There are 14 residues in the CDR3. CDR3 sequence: CASSRRLLADTQYF. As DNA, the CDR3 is TGTGCCAGCAGCCGAAGGTTACTAGCGGATACGCAGTATTTT.

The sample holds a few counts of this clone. CDR3 protein: CASSLDGTFGNTIYF. In DNA, the CDR3 is TGTGCCAGCAGCTTAGACGGGACTTTTGGAAACACCATATATTTT. The rearrangement links TRBV11-2 to TRBJ1-3; possible D gene TRBD1, 5 bases. The CDR3 spans 15 residues. Trimming removed 0 bases from V and 3 bases from J, with 9 bases in between. Looked up from germline, CDR1 is SGHAT and CDR2 is FQNNGV.

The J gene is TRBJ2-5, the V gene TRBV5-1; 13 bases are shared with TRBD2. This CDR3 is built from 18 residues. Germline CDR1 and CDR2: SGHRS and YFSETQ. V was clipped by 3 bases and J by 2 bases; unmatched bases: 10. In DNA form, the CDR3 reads TGCGCCAGCAGCTCCTGGACCGGGACTAGCGGGGCTCAAGAGACCCAGTACTTC. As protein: CASSSWTGTSGAQETQYF.

CDR3 DNA sequence: TGCGCCAGCAGCCAAGTTTCAGGGGGGAACGAGCAGTACTTC. It specifies CASSQVSGGNEQYF. V is TRBV4-1 and J is TRBJ2-7, with D possibly matching TRBD1 (7 bases). The CDR3 loop spans 14 amino acids. The germline gives CDR1 MGHRA, CDR2 YSYEKL. V lost 1 base and J 5 bases, leaving 12 bases between the germline ends.

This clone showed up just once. The CDR3: CASSLQGSTGYTF. The CDR3 coding sequence is TGTGCCAGTAGTTTACAGGGTTCGACTGGCTACACCTTC. The genes are TRBV19 and TRBJ1-2, with D perhaps TRBD1 (6 bases). The V gene lost 5 bases and the J gene lost 7 bases, with 14 bases spanning the gap. This CDR3 spans 13 amino acids. Per the germline V gene, CDR1 is LNHDA and CDR2 is SQIVND (reference sequence).

The CDR3 DNA sequence: TGTGCCAGCAGCCAAGAGACAGAAAAACTGTTTTTT. This gives the protein CASSQETEKLFF. This sequence joins TRBV3-1 (or the pseudogene TRBV3-2) and TRBJ1-4, with unresolved D. Between the trimmed V and J ends, which lost 0 bases and 8 bases, there was a span of 4 bases. In germline, CDR1 is LGHDT, CDR2 YNNKEL (reference sequence). The CDR3 is 12 amino acids.

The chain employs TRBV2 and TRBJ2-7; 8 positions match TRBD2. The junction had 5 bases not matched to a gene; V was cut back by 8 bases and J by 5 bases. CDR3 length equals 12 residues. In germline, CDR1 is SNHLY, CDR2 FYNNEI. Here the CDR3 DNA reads TGTGCCAGCTTCGGGGGGGCCAACGAGCAGTACTTC. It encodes CASFGGANEQYF.

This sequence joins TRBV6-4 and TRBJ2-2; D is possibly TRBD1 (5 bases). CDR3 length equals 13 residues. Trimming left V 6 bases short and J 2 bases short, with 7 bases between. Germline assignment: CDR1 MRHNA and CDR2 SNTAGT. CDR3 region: CASSRENTGELFF. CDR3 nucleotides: TGTGCCAGCAGCAGGGAAAACACCGGGGAGCTGTTTTTT.

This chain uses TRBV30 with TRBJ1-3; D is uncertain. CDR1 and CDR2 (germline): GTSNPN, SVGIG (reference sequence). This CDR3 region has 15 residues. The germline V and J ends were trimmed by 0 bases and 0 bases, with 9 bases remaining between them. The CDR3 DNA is TGTGCCTGGAGTGTTGCGGGATACTCTGGAAACACCATATATTTT. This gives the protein CAWSVAGYSGNTIYF.

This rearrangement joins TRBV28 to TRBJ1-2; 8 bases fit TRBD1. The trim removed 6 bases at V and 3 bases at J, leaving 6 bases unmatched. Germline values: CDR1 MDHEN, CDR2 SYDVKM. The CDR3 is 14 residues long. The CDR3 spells CASRKTGAHYGYTF. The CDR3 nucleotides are TGTGCCAGCAGGAAGACAGGGGCCCACTATGGCTACACCTTC.

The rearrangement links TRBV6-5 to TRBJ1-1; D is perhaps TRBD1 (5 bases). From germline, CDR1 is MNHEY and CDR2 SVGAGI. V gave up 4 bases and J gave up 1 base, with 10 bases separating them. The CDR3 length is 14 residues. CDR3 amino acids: CASSFLGGNTEAFF. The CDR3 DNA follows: TGTGCCAGCAGTTTCCTGGGGGGGAACACTGAAGCTTTCTTT.

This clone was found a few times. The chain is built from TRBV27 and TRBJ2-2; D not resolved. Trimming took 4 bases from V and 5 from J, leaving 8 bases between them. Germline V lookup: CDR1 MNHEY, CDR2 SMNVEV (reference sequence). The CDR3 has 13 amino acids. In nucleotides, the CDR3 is TGTGCCAGCAGTTCTCGAGAGACCGGGGAGCTGTTTTTT. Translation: CASSSRETGELFF.

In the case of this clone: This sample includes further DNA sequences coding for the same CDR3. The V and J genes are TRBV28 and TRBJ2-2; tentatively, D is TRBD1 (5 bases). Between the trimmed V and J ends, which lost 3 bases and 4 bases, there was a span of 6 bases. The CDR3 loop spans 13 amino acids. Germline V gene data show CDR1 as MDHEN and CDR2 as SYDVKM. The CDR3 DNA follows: TGTGCCAGCAGTTTCAGGGTCACCGGGGAGCTGTTTTTT. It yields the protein CASSFRVTGELFF.

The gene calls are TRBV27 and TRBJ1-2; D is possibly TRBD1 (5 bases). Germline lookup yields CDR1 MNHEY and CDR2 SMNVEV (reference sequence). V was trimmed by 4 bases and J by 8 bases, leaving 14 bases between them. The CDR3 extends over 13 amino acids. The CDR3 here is CASSSSGGWGYTF. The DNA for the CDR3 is TGTGCCAGCAGTTCCTCGGGGGGTTGGGGCTACACCTTC.

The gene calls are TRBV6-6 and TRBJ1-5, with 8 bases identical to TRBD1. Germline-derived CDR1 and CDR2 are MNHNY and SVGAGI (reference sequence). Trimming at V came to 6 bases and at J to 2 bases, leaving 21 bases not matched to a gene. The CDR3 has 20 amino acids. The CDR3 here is CASSLISEGLQGARNQPQHF. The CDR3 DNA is TGTGCCAGCAGCTTGATTTCCGAGGGCCTCCAGGGGGCTCGCAATCAGCCCCAGCATTTT.